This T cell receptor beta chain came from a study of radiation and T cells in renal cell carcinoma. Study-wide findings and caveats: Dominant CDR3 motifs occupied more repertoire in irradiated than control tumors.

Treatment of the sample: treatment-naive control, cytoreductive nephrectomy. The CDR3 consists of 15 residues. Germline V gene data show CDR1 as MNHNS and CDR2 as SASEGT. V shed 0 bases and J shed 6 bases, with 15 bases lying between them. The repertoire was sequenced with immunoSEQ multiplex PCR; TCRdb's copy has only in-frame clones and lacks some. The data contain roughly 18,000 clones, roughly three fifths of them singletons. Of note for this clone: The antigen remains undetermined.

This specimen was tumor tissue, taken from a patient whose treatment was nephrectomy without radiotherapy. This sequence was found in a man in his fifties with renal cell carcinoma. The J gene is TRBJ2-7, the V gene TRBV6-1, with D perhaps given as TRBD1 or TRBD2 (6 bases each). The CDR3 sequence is CASSEALFEGGEQYF. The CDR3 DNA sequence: TGTGCCAGCAGTGAAGCGCTTTTTGAGGGGGGCGAGCAGTACTTC.